This TCR beta chain derives from a study of T cell changes during pregnancy in multiple sclerosis. This clone occurred once. Libraries were prepared by immunoSEQ multiplex PCR; TCRdb keeps only in-frame clonotypes and omits some of them. The sample consists of around 58,000 clones, over 75% of them appearing once. The CDR3 loop spans 12 amino acids. Germline CDR1 is MNHNS and CDR2 is SASEGT. Deletions cut 2 bases from V and 5 bases from J, with 6 bases between. The specimen was peripheral blood, collected before pregnancy. The clonotype originates from a female donor with multiple sclerosis, enrolled in a pregnancy study. This chain links TRBV6-1 with TRBJ1-2; D is possibly TRBD1 (5 bases). The CDR3 coding sequence is TGTGCCAGCAGTGAACAGGGTTATGGCTACACCTTC. Protein product: CASSEQGYGYTF.